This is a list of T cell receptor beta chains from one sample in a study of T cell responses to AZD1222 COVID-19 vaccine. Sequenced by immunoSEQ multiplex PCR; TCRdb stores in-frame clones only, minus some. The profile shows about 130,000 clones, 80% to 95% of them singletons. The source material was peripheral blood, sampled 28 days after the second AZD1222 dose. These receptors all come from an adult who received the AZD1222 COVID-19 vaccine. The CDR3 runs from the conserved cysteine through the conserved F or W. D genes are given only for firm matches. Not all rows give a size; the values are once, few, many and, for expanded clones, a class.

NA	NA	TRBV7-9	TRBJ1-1	TGTGCCAGCAGGGGAGGACAGTTCATGAACACTGAAGCTTTCTTT	CASRGGQFMNTEAFF
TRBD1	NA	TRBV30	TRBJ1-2	TGTGCCTGGAGCTCACAGGGGGGCGGCTACACCTTC	CAWSSQGGGYTF
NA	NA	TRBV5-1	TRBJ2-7	TGCGCCAGCAGCTTGGTTCCAGGGAACTACGAGCAGTACTTC	CASSLVPGNYEQYF
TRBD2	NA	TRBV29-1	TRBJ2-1	TGCAGCGTTGAAGGACTAGCGGGAGTATTGAGTGAGCAGTTCTTC	CSVEGLAGVLSEQFF
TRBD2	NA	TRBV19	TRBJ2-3	TGTGCCAGTAGTGTCTCTAGCGGTAGCACAGATACGCAGTATTTT	CASSVSSGSTDTQYF
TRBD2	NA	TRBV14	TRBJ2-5	TGTGCCAGCAGCCGAGGGAGGGGAAGAGAGACCCAGTACTTC	CASSRGRGRETQYF
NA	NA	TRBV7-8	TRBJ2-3	TGTGCCAGCAGCTTCTGGGGTGCGGGGATCCAATCCACAGATACGCAGTATTTT	CASSFWGAGIQSTDTQYF
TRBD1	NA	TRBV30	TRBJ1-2	TGTGCCTGGAGCCAGGGACAGGGGCTTGTTGGCTACACCTTC	CAWSQGQGLVGYTF
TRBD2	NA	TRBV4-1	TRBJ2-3	TGCGCCAGCAGCCAAGAGGGAACAAGTCGGGAGGCAGATACGCAGTATTTT	CASSQEGTSREADTQYF
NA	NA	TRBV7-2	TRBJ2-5	TGTGCCAGCAGCCCTTGGACACTAGAGACCCAGTACTTC	CASSPWTLETQYF
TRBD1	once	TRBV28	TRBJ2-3	TGTGCCAGCAGTCATGCGGGACAGGGGGCAGATACGCAGTATTTT	CASSHAGQGADTQYF
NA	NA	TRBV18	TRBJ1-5	TGTGCCAGCTCTCAGCAGGGTCGTCAGCCCCAGCATTTT	CASSQQGRQPQHF
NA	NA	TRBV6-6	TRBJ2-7	TGTGCCAGCAGTTACCAAGGGGTCTACGAGCAGTACTTC	CASSYQGVYEQYF
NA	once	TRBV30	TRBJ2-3	TGTGCCTGGAGTAGTGGCAGAACCACAGATACGCAGTATTTT	CAWSSGRTTDTQYF
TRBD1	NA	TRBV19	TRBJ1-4	TGTGCCAGTGAACGGACAGGGGTAGAAAAACTGTTTTTT	CASERTGVEKLFF
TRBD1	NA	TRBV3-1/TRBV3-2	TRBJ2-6	TGTGCCAGCAGCCAATTCTTGACAGGGTATGGTGGGGCCAACGTCCTGACTTTC	CASSQFLTGYGGANVLTF
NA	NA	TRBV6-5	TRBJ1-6	TGTGCCAGCAGTTACATGGGGGGCTATTCACCCCTCCACTTT	CASSYMGGYSPLHF
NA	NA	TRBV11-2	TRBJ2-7	TGTGCCAGCAGCATCGGACATCCCTACGAGCAGTACTTC	CASSIGHPYEQYF
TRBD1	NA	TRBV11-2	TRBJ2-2	TGTGCCAGCAGCCCCCGGACAGGAATCACCGGGGAGCTGTTTTTT	CASSPRTGITGELFF
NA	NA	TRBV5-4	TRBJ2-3	TGTGCCAGCAGCCCCGACCCGACAGCGAGCACAGATACGCAGTATTTT	CASSPDPTASTDTQYF
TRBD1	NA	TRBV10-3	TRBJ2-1	TGTGCCATCAGCGTGGACGGACAGGGGAACAATGAGCAGTTCTTC	CAISVDGQGNNEQFF
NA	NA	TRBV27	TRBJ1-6	TGTGCCAGCAGTTTGAACAGGGCTTCACCCCTCCACTTT	CASSLNRASPLHF
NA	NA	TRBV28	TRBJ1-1	TGCGCCAGCAGCGGAAGGAGAGCTTTCTTT	CASSGRRAFF
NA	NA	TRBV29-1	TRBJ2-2	TGCAGCGTTGAAAAAGCAGGGGGCGGGAGTACCGGGGAGCTGTTTTTT	CSVEKAGGGSTGELFF
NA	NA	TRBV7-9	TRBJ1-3	TGTGCCAGCAGCCCCTCCGTCTCTGGAAACACCATATATTTT	CASSPSVSGNTIYF
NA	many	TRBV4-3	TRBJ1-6	TGCGCCAGCAGCCAAGATGGGGTATCCTCGAGGAATTCACCCCTCCACTTT	CASSQDGVSSRNSPLHF
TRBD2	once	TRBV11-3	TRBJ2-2	TGTGCCAGCAGCCCCCGGGTAGCGGGAGCTAACGGGGAGCTGTTTTTT	CASSPRVAGANGELFF
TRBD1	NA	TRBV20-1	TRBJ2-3	TGCAGTGCTAGTATTAGGGGGCCGGGCACAGATACGCAGTATTTT	CSASIRGPGTDTQYF
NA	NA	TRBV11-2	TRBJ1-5	TGTGCCAGCAGCCCTGGCAGGGATCAGCCCCAGCATTTT	CASSPGRDQPQHF
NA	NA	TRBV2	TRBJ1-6	TGTGCCAGCAGGGAAGGTTCACCCCTCCACTTT	CASREGSPLHF